This T cell receptor beta chain emerged from a study of blood T cell repertoires in COVID-19. Study-level information: The United States, Italy and Spain provided the acute and convalescent COVID-19 samples. In each case, the material was cDNA or gDNA derived from T cells, B-cell-depleted T cells, or PBMCs.

In the authors' workflow: For nucleated cells, counts were estimated from reference gene primer amplification. This table comes from immunoSEQ multiplex PCR, and its TCRdb copy is limited to in-frame clones, with some not included. From that table come the V and J calls and clone size; the DNA was used to work out D and trimming. The sample includes about 170,000 clones, 70% to 90% of them seen just once. The CDR3 is 12 residues long. V lost 6 bases to trimming and J lost 3 bases, with 3 bases between them. Germline CDR1 is LNHDA and CDR2 is SQIVND (reference sequence). The V call is TRBV19, the J call TRBJ1-6; D is unclear. This clonotype was obtained from a man older than 75 with COVID-19, enrolled during active disease. The source material was peripheral blood. Written as DNA, the CDR3 is TGTGCCAGTAGCAACTATAATTCACCCCTCCACTTT. Translated: CASSNYNSPLHF.